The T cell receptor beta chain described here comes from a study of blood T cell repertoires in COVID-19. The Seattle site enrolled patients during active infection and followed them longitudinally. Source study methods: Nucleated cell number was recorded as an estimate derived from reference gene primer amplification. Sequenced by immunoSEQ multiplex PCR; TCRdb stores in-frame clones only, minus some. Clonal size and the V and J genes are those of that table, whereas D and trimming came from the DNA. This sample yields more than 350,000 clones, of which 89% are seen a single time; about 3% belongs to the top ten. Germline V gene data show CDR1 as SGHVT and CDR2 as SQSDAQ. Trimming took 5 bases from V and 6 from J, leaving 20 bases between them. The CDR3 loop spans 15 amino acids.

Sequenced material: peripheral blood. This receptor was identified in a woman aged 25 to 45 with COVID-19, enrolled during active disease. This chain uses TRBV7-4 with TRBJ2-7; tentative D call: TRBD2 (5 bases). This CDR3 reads CASSLVGERVSEQYV. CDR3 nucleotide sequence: TGTGCCAGCAGCCTAGTTGGGGAGAGAGTCTCCGAGCAGTACGTC.